This TCR beta chain was captured by sequencing in a study of blood T cell repertoires in COVID-19 (TCRdb year 2020). Looking at the study overall: Samples covering the acute and convalescent phases of COVID-19 were provided by collaborators in the United States, Italy and Spain. The prospective study material was composed of cDNA or gDNA derived from T cells, B-cell-depleted T cells, or PBMCs. Subjects who had been exposed to COVID-19, were actively infected with it, or had recovered from it provided the deeply sampled blood TCRbeta repertoires that made up the dataset. The repertoires were released in a freely available public database intended as a resource for research on the immune response to SARS-CoV-2. The samples were drawn from the first 160 participants of the ongoing ImmuneRACE study and from 1,254 subjects provided by 6 global collaborators. A de-identified subject ID, COVID-19 status, age in years and sex were almost always included in the sample metadata. HLA class I and class II types, where available, came from metadata supplied by the sample provider rather than from assay-based typing. Overall results and qualifications from the work: The amount of clinical and demographic metadata varied by source and participant and was provided uncurated.

Whole blood was collected in K2EDTA tubes by collaborating institutions according to the institutions' own protocols. For TCRbeta analysis, collaborator samples were shipped as frozen whole blood, as isolated PBMCs, or as DNA extracted from either sample type. TCRbeta CDR3 regions were amplified from genomic DNA by means of the immunoSEQ Assay, a bias-controlled multiplex PCR. Per the original workflow: The number of nucleated cells in each sample was estimated by amplification of reference gene primers within the assay. To quantify the absolute abundance of each unique TCRbeta CDR3 rearrangement, sequence reads were collapsed and filtered. For each sample, productive Simpson clonality was calculated by taking the square root of Simpson's diversity index across productive rearrangements. This is the immuneACCESS table as TCRdb keeps it, with only in-frame sequences that have V and J called. A part of the clones is gone; compared with another copy, unresolved V genes explain less than half, and the rest is unexplained. That table supplies the V and J calls and clone size; D and trimming were determined from the DNA. This sample is represented by some 100,000 clones; roughly 85% of them were singletons. The ten most abundant clones make up around a sixth of the sample.

Points on this clone: Its antigen is currently not known. No base qualities exist here, and no much larger clone lies one base off it.

Measured from the cysteine to the phenylalanine, the CDR3 is 16 residues long. Here the CDR3 DNA is all that survives: 48 bases in frame from base 1. Taken from the germline V gene, the CDR1 and CDR2 loops are SGDLS and YYNGEE. The germline V and J ends show losses of 0 bases and 6 bases respectively, and no gene match explains 9 bases of the junction. The sequenced sample consisted of peripheral blood. This TCR was recovered from a woman aged 55-75 years with acute or convalescent COVID-19. Recombination connected TRBV9 to TRBJ2-3; 8 nucleotides in the junction match TRBD2. In nucleotides, the sequence is TGTGCCAGCAGCGTAGACACGGGGGGGCTCTCCGATACGCAGTATTTT. It encodes CASSVDTGGLSDTQYF. The CDR3 plus the reference TRBV9 and TRBJ2-3 genes for the other parts give the full variable domain: DSGVTQTPKHLITATGQRVTLRCSPRSGDLSVYWYQQSLDQGLQFLIQYYNGEERAKGNILERFSAQQFPDLHSELNLSSLELGDSALYFCASSVDTGGLSDTQYFGPGTRLTVL.